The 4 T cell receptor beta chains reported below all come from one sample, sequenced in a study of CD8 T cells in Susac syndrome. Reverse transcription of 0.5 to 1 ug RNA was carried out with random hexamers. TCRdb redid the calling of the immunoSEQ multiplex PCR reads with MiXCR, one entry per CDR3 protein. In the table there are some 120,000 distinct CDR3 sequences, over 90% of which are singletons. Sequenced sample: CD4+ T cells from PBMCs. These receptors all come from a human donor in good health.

The CDR3 loop is CSARTPLNSYEQYF. The CDR3 DNA follows: TGCAGTGCCCGTACTCCACTCAACTCCTACGAGCAGTACTTC. This chain links TRBV20-1 with TRBJ2-7, with D hard to call. Per germline, CDR1 DFQATT and CDR2 SNEGSKA (reference sequence). The CDR3 is made up of 14 amino acids. Trimming pared 6 bases from V and 0 bases from J, leaving 15 bases between.

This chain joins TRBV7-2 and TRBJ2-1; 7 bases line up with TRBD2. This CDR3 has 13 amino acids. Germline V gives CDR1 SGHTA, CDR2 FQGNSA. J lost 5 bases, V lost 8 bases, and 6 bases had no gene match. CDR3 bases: TGTGCCAGCGGGCGGGAGTTCGACAATGAGCAGTTCTTC. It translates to CASGREFDNEQFF. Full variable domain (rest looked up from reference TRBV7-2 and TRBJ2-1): GAGVSQSPSNKVTEKGKDVELRCDPISGHTALYWYRQSLGQGLEFLIYFQGNSAPDKSGLPSDRFSAERTGGSVSTLTIQRTQQEDSAVYLCASGREFDNEQFFGPGTRLTVL.

Here the CDR3 reads CASSEGGRDYGYTF. The CDR3 bases are TGTGCCAGCAGTGAAGGAGGGCGTGACTATGGCTACACCTTC. This rearrangement joins TRBV2 to TRBJ1-2, with D unclear. This CDR3 is 14 amino acids long. Germline V gene lookup returns CDR1 SNHLY and CDR2 FYNNEI. V lost 1 base and J lost 3, with 9 bases in between.

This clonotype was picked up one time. DNA of the CDR3: TGCAGCGCCGGGCCGAATGGGAACACTGAAGCTTTCTTT. Translated: CSAGPNGNTEAFF. The chain combines TRBV29-1 with TRBJ1-1, with unresolved D. Trimming left V 7 bases short and J 1 base short, with 13 bases between. The germline CDR1 and CDR2 sequences are SQVTM and ANQGSEA. The CDR3 is made up of 13 amino acids.